This T cell receptor (beta chain) was captured in a study of response to subunit inactivated influenza vaccine. Overall study results and limits: The authors put forward the suggestion that each seasonal influenza vaccination may bring in only a limited number of new T cells.

TCRdb redid the calling of the RT-PCR reads with MiXCR, one entry per CDR3 protein. Of about half a million distinct CDR3 sequences listed, approximately 24% are singletons. CDR1 is LGHNA and CDR2 is YSLEER in the germline V gene. The CDR3 covers 15 residues. The ends were cut back, 4 bases at V and 1 base at J, with 14 bases in the middle. On this clonotype itself: Antigen: not known.

Sequenced here: CD4+ T cells sorted from PBMCs, sampled roughly 5 days after vaccination. The V call is TRBV4-3, the J call TRBJ2-7, with D possibly TRBD1 on 5 matching bases. The receptor comes from a man aged 45-60 years who received an inactivated influenza vaccine. In DNA, the CDR3 is TGCGCCAGCAGCCTACAATTCCAGGGTTCCTACGAGCAGTACTTC. Its translation: CASSLQFQGSYEQYF.